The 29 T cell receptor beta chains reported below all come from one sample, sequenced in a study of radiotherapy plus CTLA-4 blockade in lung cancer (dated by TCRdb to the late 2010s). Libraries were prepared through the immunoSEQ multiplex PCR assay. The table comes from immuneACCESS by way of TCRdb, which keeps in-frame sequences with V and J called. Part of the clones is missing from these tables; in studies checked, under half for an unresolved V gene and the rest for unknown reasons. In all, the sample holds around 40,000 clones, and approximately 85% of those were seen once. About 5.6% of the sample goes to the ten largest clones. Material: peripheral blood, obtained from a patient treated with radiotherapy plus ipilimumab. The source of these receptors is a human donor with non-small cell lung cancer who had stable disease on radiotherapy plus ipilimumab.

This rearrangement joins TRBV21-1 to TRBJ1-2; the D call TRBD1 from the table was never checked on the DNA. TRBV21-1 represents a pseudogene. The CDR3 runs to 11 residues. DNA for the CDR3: TGTGCCAGCATTACAGGACATGGCTACACCTTC. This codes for CASITGHGYTF.

For the CDR3, the DNA is TGTGCCAGTAGGGATGTAGCGGGAGCCTACGAGCAGTACTTC. This gives the protein CASRDVAGAYEQYF. The genes are TRBV19 and TRBJ2-7, with TRBD2 matching over 9 bases. Germline values: CDR1 LNHDA, CDR2 SQIVND (reference sequence). The CDR3 has 14 residues. Germline trimming cut 6 bases from V and 2 bases from J; bases unmatched to any gene: 5.

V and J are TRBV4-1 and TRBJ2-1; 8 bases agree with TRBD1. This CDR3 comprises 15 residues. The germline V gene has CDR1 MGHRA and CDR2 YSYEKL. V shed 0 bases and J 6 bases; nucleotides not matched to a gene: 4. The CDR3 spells CASSQEGQGINEQFF. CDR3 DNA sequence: TGCGCCAGCAGCCAAGAAGGACAGGGAATCAATGAGCAGTTCTTC.

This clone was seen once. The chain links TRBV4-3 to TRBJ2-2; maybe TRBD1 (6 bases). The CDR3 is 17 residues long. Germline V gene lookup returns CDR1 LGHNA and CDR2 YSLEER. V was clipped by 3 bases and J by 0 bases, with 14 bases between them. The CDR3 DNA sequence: TGCGCCAGCAGCCAGGGTCTGAGGGGGACGAACACCGGGGAGCTGTTTTTT. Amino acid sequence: CASSQGLRGTNTGELFF.

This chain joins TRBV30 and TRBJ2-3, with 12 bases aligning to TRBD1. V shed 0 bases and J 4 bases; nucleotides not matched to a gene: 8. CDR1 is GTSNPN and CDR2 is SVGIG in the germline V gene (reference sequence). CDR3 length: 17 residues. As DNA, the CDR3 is TGTGCCTGGAGTGTTTCCCGGGACAGGGGGCTTTCAGATACGCAGTATTTT. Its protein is CAWSVSRDRGLSDTQYF.

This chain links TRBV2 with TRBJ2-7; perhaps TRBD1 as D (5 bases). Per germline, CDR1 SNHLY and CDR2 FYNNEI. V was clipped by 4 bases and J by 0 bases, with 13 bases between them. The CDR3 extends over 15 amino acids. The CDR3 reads CASSGRGQSSYEQYF. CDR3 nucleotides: TGTGCCAGCAGTGGCCGAGGACAAAGCTCCTACGAGCAGTACTTC.

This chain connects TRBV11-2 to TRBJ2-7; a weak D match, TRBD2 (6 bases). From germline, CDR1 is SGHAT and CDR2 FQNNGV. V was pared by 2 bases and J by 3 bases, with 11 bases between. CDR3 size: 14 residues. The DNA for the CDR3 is TGTGCCAGCAGCTTACGGGGGTTAGGCTACGAGCAGTACTTC. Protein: CASSLRGLGYEQYF. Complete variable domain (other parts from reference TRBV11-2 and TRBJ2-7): EAGVAQSPRYKIIEKRQSVAFWCNPISGHATLYWYQQILGQGPKLLIQFQNNGVVDDSQLPKDRFSAERLKGVDSTLKIQPAKLEDSAVYLCASSLRGLGYEQYFGPGTRLTVT.

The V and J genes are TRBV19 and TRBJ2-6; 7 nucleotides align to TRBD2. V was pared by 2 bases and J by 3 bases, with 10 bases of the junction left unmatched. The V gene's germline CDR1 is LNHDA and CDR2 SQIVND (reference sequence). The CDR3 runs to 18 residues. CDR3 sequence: CASSIPVAGDFGANVLTF. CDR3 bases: TGTGCCAGTAGTATACCGGTAGCGGGTGATTTTGGGGCCAACGTCCTGACTTTC.

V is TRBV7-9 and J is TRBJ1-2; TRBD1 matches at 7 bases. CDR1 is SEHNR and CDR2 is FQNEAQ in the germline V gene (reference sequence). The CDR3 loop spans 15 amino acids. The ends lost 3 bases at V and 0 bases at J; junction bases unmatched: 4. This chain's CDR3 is CASSLSTGSNYGYTF. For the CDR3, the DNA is TGTGCCAGCAGCTTGTCGACAGGGTCTAACTATGGCTACACCTTC.

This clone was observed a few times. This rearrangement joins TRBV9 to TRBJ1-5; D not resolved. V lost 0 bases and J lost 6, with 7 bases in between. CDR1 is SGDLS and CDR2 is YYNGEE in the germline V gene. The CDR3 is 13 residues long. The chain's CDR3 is CASSVETGQPQHF. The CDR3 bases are TGTGCCAGCAGCGTAGAGACTGGTCAGCCCCAGCATTTT.

In DNA form, the CDR3 reads TGTGCCACCCCAAAGCGCACCTACAATGAGCAGTTCTTC. Its protein is CATPKRTYNEQFF. The chain is built from TRBV6-6 and TRBJ2-1; unclear D gene. The length of the CDR3 is 13 residues. The V end lost 10 bases, the J end lost 2 bases, and 12 bases lay between the germline ends. The germline CDR1 and CDR2 sequences are MNHNY and SVGAGI (reference sequence).

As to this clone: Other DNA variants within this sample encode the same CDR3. The CDR3 sequence: CASTFSPPGQTTGIYGYTF. The DNA of the CDR3 is TGTGCCAGCACCTTCTCCCCCCCGGGACAAACAACGGGGATCTATGGCTACACCTTC. V is TRBV28 and J is TRBJ1-2, with D tentatively TRBD1 (6 bases). The CDR3 consists of 19 residues. The V gene lost 7 bases and the J gene lost 4 bases, with 31 bases spanning the gap. CDR1 and CDR2 from the germline V gene are MDHEN and SYDVKM.

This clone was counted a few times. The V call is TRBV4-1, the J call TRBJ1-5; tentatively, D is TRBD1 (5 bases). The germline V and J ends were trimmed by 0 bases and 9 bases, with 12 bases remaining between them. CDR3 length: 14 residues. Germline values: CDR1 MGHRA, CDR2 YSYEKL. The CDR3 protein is CASSQDTNQGPQHF. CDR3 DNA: TGCGCCAGCAGCCAAGATACTAACCAGGGGCCCCAGCATTTT.

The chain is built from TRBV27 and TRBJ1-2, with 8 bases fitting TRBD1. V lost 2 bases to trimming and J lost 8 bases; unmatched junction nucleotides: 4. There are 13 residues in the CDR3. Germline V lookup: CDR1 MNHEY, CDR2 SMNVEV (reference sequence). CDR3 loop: CASSLRTGRGYTF. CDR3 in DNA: TGTGCCAGCAGTTTAAGGACAGGGCGCGGCTACACCTTC.

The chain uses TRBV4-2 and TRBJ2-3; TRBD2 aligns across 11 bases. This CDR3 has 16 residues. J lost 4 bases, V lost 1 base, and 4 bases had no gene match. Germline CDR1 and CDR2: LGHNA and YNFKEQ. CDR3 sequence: CASSQVTSGRPDTQYF. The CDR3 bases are TGTGCCAGCAGCCAAGTCACTAGCGGGAGACCAGATACGCAGTATTTT.

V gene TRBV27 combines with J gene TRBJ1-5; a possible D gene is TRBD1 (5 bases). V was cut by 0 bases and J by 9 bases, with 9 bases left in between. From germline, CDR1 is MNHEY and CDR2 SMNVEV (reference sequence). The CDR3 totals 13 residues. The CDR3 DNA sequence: TGTGCCAGCAGTTTATCCCAGGGTGCGCCCCAGCATTTT. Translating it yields CASSLSQGAPQHF.

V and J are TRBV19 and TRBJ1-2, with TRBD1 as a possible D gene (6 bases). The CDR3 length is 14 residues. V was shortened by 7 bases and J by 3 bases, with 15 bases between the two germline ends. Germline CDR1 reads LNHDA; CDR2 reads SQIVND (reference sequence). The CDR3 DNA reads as TGTGCCAGTACCCATCAGGGGAACCACTATGGCTACACCTTC. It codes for CASTHQGNHYGYTF.

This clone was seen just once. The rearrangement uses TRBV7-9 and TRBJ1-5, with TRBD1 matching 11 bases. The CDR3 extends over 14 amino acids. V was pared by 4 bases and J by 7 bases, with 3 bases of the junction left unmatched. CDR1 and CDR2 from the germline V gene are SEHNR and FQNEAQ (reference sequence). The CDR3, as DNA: TGTGCCAGCAGCTCCGGGACAGGGGGGCAGCCCCAGCATTTT. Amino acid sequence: CASSSGTGGQPQHF.

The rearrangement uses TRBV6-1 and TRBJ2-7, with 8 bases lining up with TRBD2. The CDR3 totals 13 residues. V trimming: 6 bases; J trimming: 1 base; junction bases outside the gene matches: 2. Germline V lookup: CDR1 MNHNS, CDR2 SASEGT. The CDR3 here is CASSTSGSYEQYF. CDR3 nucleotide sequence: TGTGCCAGCAGCACTAGCGGTTCCTACGAGCAGTACTTC.

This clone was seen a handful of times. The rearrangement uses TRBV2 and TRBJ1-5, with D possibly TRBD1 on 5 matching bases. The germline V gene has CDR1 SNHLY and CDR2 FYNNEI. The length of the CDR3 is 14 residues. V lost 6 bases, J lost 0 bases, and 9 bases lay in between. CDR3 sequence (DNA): TGTGCCAGCAGAGGGGTTGGTAGCAATCAGCCCCAGCATTTT. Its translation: CASRGVGSNQPQHF.

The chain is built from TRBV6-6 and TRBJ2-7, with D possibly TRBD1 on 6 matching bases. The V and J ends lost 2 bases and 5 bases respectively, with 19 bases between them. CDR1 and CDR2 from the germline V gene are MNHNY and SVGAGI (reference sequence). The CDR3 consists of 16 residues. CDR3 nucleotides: TGTGCCAGCAGTTACCCGAGGACAGACCTACCCGACGAGCAGTACTTC. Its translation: CASSYPRTDLPDEQYF.

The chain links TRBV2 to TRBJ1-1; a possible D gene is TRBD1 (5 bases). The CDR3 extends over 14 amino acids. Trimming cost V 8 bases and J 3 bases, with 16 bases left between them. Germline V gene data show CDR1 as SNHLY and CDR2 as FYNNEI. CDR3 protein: CASARISGHTEAFF. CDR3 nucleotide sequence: TGTGCCAGCGCCAGAATTTCAGGGCACACTGAAGCTTTCTTT.

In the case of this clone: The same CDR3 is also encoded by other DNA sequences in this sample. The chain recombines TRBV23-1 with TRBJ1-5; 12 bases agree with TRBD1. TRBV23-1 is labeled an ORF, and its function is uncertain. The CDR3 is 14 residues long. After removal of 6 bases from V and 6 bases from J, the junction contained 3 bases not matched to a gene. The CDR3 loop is CASRAGQGAQPQHF. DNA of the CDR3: TGCGCCAGCAGAGCGGGACAGGGGGCTCAGCCCCAGCATTTT.

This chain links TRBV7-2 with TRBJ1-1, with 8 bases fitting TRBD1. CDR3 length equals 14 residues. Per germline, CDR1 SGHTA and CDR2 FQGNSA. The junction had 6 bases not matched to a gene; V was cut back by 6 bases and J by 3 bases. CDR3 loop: CASRWTGSDTEAFF. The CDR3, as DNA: TGTGCCAGCAGGTGGACAGGGTCGGACACTGAAGCTTTCTTT. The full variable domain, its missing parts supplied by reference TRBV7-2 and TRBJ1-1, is GAGVSQSPSNKVTEKGKDVELRCDPISGHTALYWYRQSLGQGLEFLIYFQGNSAPDKSGLPSDRFSAERTGGSVSTLTIQRTQQEDSAVYLCASRWTGSDTEAFFGQGTRLTVV.

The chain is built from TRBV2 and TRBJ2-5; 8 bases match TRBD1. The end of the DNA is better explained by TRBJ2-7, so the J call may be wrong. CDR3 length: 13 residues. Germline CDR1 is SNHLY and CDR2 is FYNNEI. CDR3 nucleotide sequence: TGTGCCAGCAGTGTAGGACAGGGAACCGAGCAGTACTTC. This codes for CASSVGQGTEQYF.

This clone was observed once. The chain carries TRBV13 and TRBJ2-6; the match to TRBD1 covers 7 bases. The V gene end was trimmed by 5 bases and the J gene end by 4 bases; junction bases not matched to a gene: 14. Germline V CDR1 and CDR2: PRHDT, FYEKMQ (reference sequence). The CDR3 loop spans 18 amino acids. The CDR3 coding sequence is TGTGCCAGCAGCCCGACAGGGCCGGCTTATTCGGGGGCCAACGTCCTGACTTTC. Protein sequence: CASSPTGPAYSGANVLTF.

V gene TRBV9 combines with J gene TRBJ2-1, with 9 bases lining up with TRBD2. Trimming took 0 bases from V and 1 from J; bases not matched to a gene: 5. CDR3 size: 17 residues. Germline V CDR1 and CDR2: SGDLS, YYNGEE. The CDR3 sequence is CASSVDRAGGSYNEQFF. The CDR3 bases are TGTGCCAGCAGCGTAGATCGAGCGGGAGGTTCCTACAATGAGCAGTTCTTC.

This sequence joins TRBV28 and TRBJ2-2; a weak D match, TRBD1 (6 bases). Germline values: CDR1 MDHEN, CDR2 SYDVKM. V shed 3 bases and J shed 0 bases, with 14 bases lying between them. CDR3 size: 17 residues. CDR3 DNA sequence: TGTGCCAGCAGTTTGGGACACCTTGGCCCGAACACCGGGGAGCTGTTTTTT. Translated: CASSLGHLGPNTGELFF. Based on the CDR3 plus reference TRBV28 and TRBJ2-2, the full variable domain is DVKVTQSSRYLVKRTGEKVFLECVQDMDHENMFWYRQDPGLGLRLIYFSYDVKMKEKGDIPEGYSVSREKKERFSLILESASTNQTSMYLCASSLGHLGPNTGELFFGEGSRLTVL.

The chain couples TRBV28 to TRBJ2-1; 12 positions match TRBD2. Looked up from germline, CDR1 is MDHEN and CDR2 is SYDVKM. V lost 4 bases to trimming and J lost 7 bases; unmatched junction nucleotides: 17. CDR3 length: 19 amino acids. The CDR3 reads CASSSSFSSGRAHGNEQFF. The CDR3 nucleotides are TGTGCCAGCAGTTCCTCCTTTTCTAGCGGGAGGGCCCATGGGAATGAGCAGTTCTTC.